This is a list of T cell receptor beta chains from one sample in a study of CD8+ T cells in alopecia areata. Assay used: immunoSEQ multiplex PCR; TCRdb lists only in-frame clones, some missing. This sample has approximately 150,000 clones; around 62% occur once, and the top ten carry around 34%. The sequenced sample consisted of CD8+ T cells sorted from blood. The receptors were gathered from a human donor in good health. The conserved cysteine and the conserved F or W are not part of the CDR3 here. Each record gives: J gene, clone size, V gene, CDR3 protein. Expanded clones are given a class, and other clones once, few, many or no size at all.

>TRBJ2-3|once|TRBV9
ASSVGSGVSTDTQY
>TRBJ1-1|.|TRBV30
AWSLGTEAF
>TRBJ2-7|few|TRBV27
ASSFRGPPHEQY
>TRBJ2-2|.|TRBV23-1
ASSRYPNTGELF
>TRBJ2-1|.|TRBV9
ASSGDRVIHEQF
>TRBJ1-2|.|TRBV6-5
ASSPRTGVGYT
>TRBJ2-7|few|TRBV30
ACGNDRGHEQY
>TRBJ2-5|.|TRBV9
ASSVGGEETQY
>TRBJ2-6|.|TRBV29-1
SVLIRDRGRLGANVLT
>TRBJ1-5|few|TRBV29-1
SVLTGSDQPQH
>TRBJ1-2|.|TRBV4-1
ASSQEADRDSYGYT
>TRBJ1-1|few|TRBV21-1
ASRRQGAFNTEAF
>TRBJ2-7|.|TRBV10-3
AISEHPSPTYEQY
>TRBJ2-7|.|TRBV2
ASSGSLLYEQY
>TRBJ2-7|.|TRBV4-1
ASSLSRDEQY
>TRBJ1-2|.|TRBV2
ASRNRIDYT
>TRBJ2-1|once|TRBV5-1
ASSLTPGDNEQF
>TRBJ2-2|few|TRBV5-1
ASSFPEQVKSAGELF
>TRBJ2-7|.|TRBV27
ASSSPGGAYEQY
>TRBJ1-1|.|TRBV13
ASTGGTEAF
>TRBJ1-1|.|TRBV5-6
ASSWGGPAF
>TRBJ1-2|.|TRBV5-1
ASSLAGSNYGYT
>TRBJ2-5|few|TRBV14
ASSQGLTSSPIQETQY
>TRBJ2-1|.|TRBV7-9
ASSLGATPYNEQF
>TRBJ1-1|.|TRBV29-1
SVEDGQGNTEAF
>TRBJ2-7|.|TRBV13
ASSPRGLATTYEQY
>TRBJ1-5|.|TRBV30
AWSSGTGNQPQH
>TRBJ2-1|few|TRBV11-1
ASSSGPAGLTGQF
>TRBJ1-3|.|TRBV7-2
ASSLYGGLLSSGNTIY
>TRBJ1-1|.|TRBV30
AYTTGFSPEAF
>TRBJ2-7|few|TRBV9
ASSVGGWEAYEQY
>TRBJ1-2|.|TRBV7-9
ASSLSTEIHYGYT
>TRBJ2-1|.|TRBV29-1
SVGPGGRNEQF
>TRBJ2-1|.|TRBV5-4
ASSFSGGGNEQF
>TRBJ2-7|.|TRBV5-6
ASSQVTAGFYEQY
>TRBJ1-5|few|TRBV28
ASSFPTGNQPQH
>TRBJ2-3|.|TRBV7-6
ASSFKRGPRDTQY
>TRBJ2-1|.|TRBV29-1
SVEMTSAYNEQF
>TRBJ1-5|.|TRBV28
ASSSAGVLNQPQH
>TRBJ1-4|few|TRBV15
ATRQGNEKLF
>TRBJ2-2|.|TRBV27
ASSLSEGLAGYTGELF
>TRBJ2-4|.|TRBV6-1
ASSELTSLSKNIQY